The T cell receptor (beta chain) described here comes from a study of blood T cell repertoires in COVID-19. Background on the study: The study drew acute and convalescent COVID-19 samples from the United States, Italy and Spain. T cells, B-cell-depleted T cells, or PBMCs provided the cDNA or gDNA that served as material.

In the authors' methods: Estimates of nucleated cell counts were drawn from the amplification of reference gene primers. Produced via immunoSEQ multiplex PCR; TCRdb's table is partial and in-frame only. That table is the source of V, J and clone size, and D and trimming were worked out from the DNA. The profile shows around 20,000 clones, roughly four fifths of them singletons. Sequenced sample: peripheral blood. This receptor was taken from a human donor in a cohort sampled during active COVID-19.

Here the CDR3 DNA reads TGCGCCAGCAGCCAAGAACGGCTAGCACGGCGAGAGACCCAGTACTTC. Translated: CASSQERLARRETQYF. V gene TRBV4-3 combines with J gene TRBJ2-5; D might be TRBD2 (5 bases). Germline V CDR1 and CDR2: LGHNA, YSLEER. Trimming left V 0 bases short and J 4 bases short, with 15 bases between. This CDR3 has 16 amino acids.